A selection of T cell receptor beta chains follows, all from one sample in a study of CD8+ T cells in alopecia areata. TCRdb keeps only in-frame clones here, not all; method: immunoSEQ multiplex PCR. The data show about 200,000 clones, around 62% seen once. The sample here was CD4+ T cells sorted from blood, taken at week 0. The receptors shown here come from a human donor with alopecia areata. CDR3s leave out the opening cysteine and the closing phenylalanine or tryptophan. Clone size is stated in some rows and not others, as once, few, many or a class when expanded.

>TRBV29-1|few|TRBJ2-1
SVLTWGDRGTDEQF
>TRBV10-3|few|TRBJ2-1
AISEPPGLASDEQF
>TRBV7-6|few|TRBJ2-7
ASSQLAGGYEQY
>TRBV30|NA|TRBJ2-7
AWGDSEQY
>TRBV5-1|few|TRBJ2-7
ASSLEGAFYEQY
>TRBV5-4|NA|TRBJ1-2
ASSLQGRANGYT
>TRBV19|NA|TRBJ2-4
ASSASYIQY
>TRBV6-5|NA|TRBJ1-1
ASSYGGTEAF
>TRBV30|NA|TRBJ1-4
AWTTNEKLF
>TRBV7-9|few|TRBJ2-3
ASIAGQVTDTQY
>TRBV5-6|NA|TRBJ2-1
ASSSGRVYNEQF
>TRBV4-1|NA|TRBJ2-3
ASSQPTSGRPDTQY
>TRBV27|few|TRBJ1-2
ASSSPGYPGYT
>TRBV10-2|NA|TRBJ2-2
ASRILAGGPNTGELF
>TRBV4-1|NA|TRBJ2-2
ASWATNTGELF
>TRBV6-1|NA|TRBJ1-1
ASSKPIPNTEAF
>TRBV6-1|NA|TRBJ1-6
ASIVGRANSPLH
>TRBV11-2|NA|TRBJ1-1
ASSSLRGPEAF
>TRBV7-2|NA|TRBJ2-1
ASSSDSDEQF
>TRBV19|NA|TRBJ2-3
ASARLATTDTQY
>TRBV6-6|NA|TRBJ2-1
ASTEPVGEQF
>TRBV18|NA|TRBJ2-1
ASSPLDGRDGEQF
>TRBV29-1|once|TRBJ2-7
SARTAAYEQY
>TRBV30|NA|TRBJ2-5
AWSVRGKTQY
>TRBV29-1|few|TRBJ2-7
SVVLTVSGRLVEQY
>TRBV4-1|NA|TRBJ2-1
ASSQGGASGSYNEQF